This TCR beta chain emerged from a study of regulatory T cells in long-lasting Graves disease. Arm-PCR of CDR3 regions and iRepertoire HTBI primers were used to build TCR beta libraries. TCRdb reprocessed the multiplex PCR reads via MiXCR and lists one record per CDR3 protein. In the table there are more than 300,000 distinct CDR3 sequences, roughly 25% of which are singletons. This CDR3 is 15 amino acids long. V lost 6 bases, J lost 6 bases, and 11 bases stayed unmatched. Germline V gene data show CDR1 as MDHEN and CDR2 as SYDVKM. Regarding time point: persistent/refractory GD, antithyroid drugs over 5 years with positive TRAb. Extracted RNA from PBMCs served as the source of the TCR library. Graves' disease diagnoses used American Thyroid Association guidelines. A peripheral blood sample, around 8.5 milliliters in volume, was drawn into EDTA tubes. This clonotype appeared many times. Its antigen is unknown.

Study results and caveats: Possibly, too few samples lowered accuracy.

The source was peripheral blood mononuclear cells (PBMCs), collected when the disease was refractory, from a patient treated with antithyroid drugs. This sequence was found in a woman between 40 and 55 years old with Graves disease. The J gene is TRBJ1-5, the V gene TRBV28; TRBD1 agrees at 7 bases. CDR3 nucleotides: TGTGCCAGCAGCCGACGACAGGGCGCCACTCAGCCCCAGCATTTT. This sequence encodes CASSRRQGATQPQHF.